These 29 T cell receptor beta chains came from one sample sequenced in a study of blood T cell repertoires in COVID-19. Repertoires were generated with immunoSEQ multiplex PCR, while TCRdb's copy carries only in-frame clones and drops some. This sample has roughly 56,000 clones, with around 92% found just once. Material for sequencing was peripheral blood. Source of these receptors: a man aged 50 to 59 with active COVID-19.

The V and J genes are TRBV19 and TRBJ2-7, with D possibly being TRBD2 (6 bases). The CDR3 totals 13 residues. V gave up 5 bases and J gave up 6 bases, with 14 bases separating them. In germline, CDR1 is LNHDA, CDR2 SQIVND (reference sequence). The CDR3 loop reads CASSPKTRGEQYF. CDR3 sequence (DNA): TGTGCCAGTAGTCCAAAGACTAGGGGCGAGCAGTACTTC.

J is TRBJ2-7 and V is TRBV30; 11 bases agree with TRBD2. The ends lost 7 bases at V and 5 bases at J; junction bases unmatched: 7. Germline V gives CDR1 GTSNPN, CDR2 SVGIG (reference sequence). The CDR3 has 13 amino acids. The CDR3 region is CALAGGPGNEQYF. DNA of the CDR3: TGTGCCTTAGCGGGAGGGCCTGGGAACGAGCAGTACTTC.

This chain links TRBV5-4 with TRBJ1-2; tentative D call: TRBD1 (5 bases). V shed 0 bases and J shed 4 bases, with 7 bases lying between them. Germline V CDR1 and CDR2: SGHNT, YYREEE (reference sequence). The CDR3 is 13 residues long. CDR3 region: CASSLAGGYGYTF. For the CDR3, the DNA is TGTGCCAGCAGCTTGGCCGGGGGCTATGGCTACACCTTC.

CDR3 protein: CASSPGGFYGYTF. The CDR3 DNA sequence: TGTGCCAGCAGTCCGGGAGGGTTCTATGGCTACACCTTC. The chain combines TRBV6-5 with TRBJ1-2; D gene ambiguous. From germline, CDR1 is MNHEY and CDR2 SVGAGI. With 5 bases removed from V and 4 bases from J, the gap between germline ends came to 11 bases. This CDR3 contains 13 residues.

The rearrangement links TRBV7-2 to TRBJ2-7, with a possible D match to TRBD1 (5 bases). V was trimmed by 6 bases and J by 0 bases, leaving 12 bases between them. Looked up from germline, CDR1 is SGHTA and CDR2 is FQGNSA. The CDR3 spans 14 residues. CDR3 protein: CASRSQGSSYEQYF. CDR3 nucleotide sequence: TGTGCCAGCAGGAGTCAGGGTAGCTCCTACGAGCAGTACTTC.

V gene TRBV28 combines with J gene TRBJ2-7; the match to TRBD1 covers 8 bases. After removal of 6 bases from V and 0 bases from J, the junction contained 10 bases not matched to a gene. Looked up from germline, CDR1 is MDHEN and CDR2 is SYDVKM. The CDR3 has 16 residues. CDR3 bases: TGTGCCAGCAGAGAACAGGACAGGGCTAGCTCCTACGAGCAGTACTTC. This encodes CASREQDRASSYEQYF.

The gene calls are TRBV29-1 and TRBJ2-5, with D possibly called TRBD1 or TRBD2 (5 bases each). V gave up 7 bases and J gave up 3 bases, with 9 bases separating them. This CDR3 has 11 amino acids. Germline V gene lookup returns CDR1 SQVTM and CDR2 ANQGSEA. The CDR3 nucleotides are TGCAGCGGGGGGTACAAAGAGACCCAGTACTTC. Residues: CSGGYKETQYF.

The chain employs TRBV7-9 and TRBJ2-1, with TRBD2 identical over 7 bases. Trimming cost V 3 bases and J 7 bases; bases outside gene matches: 3. Germline values: CDR1 SEHNR, CDR2 FQNEAQ (reference sequence). There are 13 residues in the CDR3. The CDR3 DNA reads TGTGCCAGCAGCTTTGTTAGCGGGAATGAGCAGTTCTTC. Translated, it gives CASSFVSGNEQFF.

The rearrangement uses TRBV7-8 and TRBJ2-7; a weak D match, TRBD1 (5 bases). The germline CDR1 and CDR2 sequences are SGHVS and FQNEAQ. This CDR3 is built from 14 residues. Trimming cost V 5 bases and J 2 bases, with 13 bases left between them. CDR3 sequence: CASSLRPGTYEQYF. The CDR3 bases are TGTGCCAGCAGCCTACGACCAGGGACCTACGAGCAGTACTTC.

V usage is TRBV5-1 and J usage is TRBJ1-2; D might be TRBD1 (6 bases). Trimming removed 3 bases from V and 6 bases from J, with 12 bases in between. The CDR3 sequence is 13 residues long. Germline V gives CDR1 SGHRS, CDR2 YFSETQ. The CDR3 DNA reads TGCGCCAGCAGCTACCGGACAGCGAATGGCTACACCTTC. Translated, it gives CASSYRTANGYTF.

The chain links TRBV18 to TRBJ2-2; D is unclear. Trimming shortened V by 2 bases and J by 1 base, and 5 bases separated the two germline ends. Germline V gene sequence: CDR1 KGHSH, CDR2 LQKENI. CDR3 length: 14 residues. The CDR3 sequence is CASSPIGNTGELFF. CDR3 coding DNA: TGTGCCAGCTCACCAATCGGGAACACCGGGGAGCTGTTTTTT.

The chain is built from TRBV4-2 and TRBJ2-7; TRBD1 is a possible D gene (5 bases). V gave up 6 bases and J gave up 6 bases, with 18 bases separating them. Per the germline V gene, CDR1 is LGHNA and CDR2 is YNFKEQ. The CDR3 is 14 residues long. The CDR3 bases are TGTGCCAGCAGTCAGACACTCAGGGTCTTCGAGCAGTACTTC. Encoded protein: CASSQTLRVFEQYF.

The V call is TRBV29-1, the J call TRBJ1-6, with a possible D match to TRBD1 (6 bases). Germline-derived CDR1 and CDR2 are SQVTM and ANQGSEA. Trimming took 6 bases from V and 6 from J, leaving 12 bases between them. The CDR3 runs 13 residues. In DNA form, the CDR3 reads TGCAGCGTCCGGGACATGCCTAATTCACCCCTCCACTTT. This encodes CSVRDMPNSPLHF.

This rearrangement joins TRBV12-3 or TRBV12-4 to TRBJ2-7; D gene unclear. V was cut by 5 bases and J by 5 bases, with 7 bases left in between. The length of the CDR3 is 11 residues. CDR3 residues: CASSIIDEQYF. The CDR3 DNA reads as TGTGCCAGCAGTATAATCGACGAGCAGTACTTC.

The chain employs TRBV21-1 and TRBJ2-7; the DNA was not used to check the table's D call, TRBD2. TRBV21-1 is a pseudogene segment. This CDR3 spans 15 amino acids. This CDR3 reads CASSKGGGGSYEQYF. In DNA, the CDR3 is TGTGCCAGCAGCAAAGGAGGCGGCGGGAGCTACGAGCAGTACTTC.

This chain joins TRBV2 and TRBJ2-5; 7 nucleotides align to TRBD2. The CDR3 is made up of 15 amino acids. Germline assignment: CDR1 SNHLY and CDR2 FYNNEI. J was trimmed by 0 bases and V by 8 bases; bases with no gene match: 9. CDR3 residues: CASSWGGADQETQYF. DNA for the CDR3: TGTGCCAGCTCTTGGGGGGGAGCTGACCAAGAGACCCAGTACTTC.

V and J are TRBV6-4 and TRBJ2-7, with D unclear. V was clipped by 3 bases and J by 0 bases, with 12 bases between them. Germline CDR1 MRHNA, CDR2 SNTAGT. This CDR3 spans 15 amino acids. The CDR3 sequence is CASSESEVSSYEQYF. CDR3 coding DNA: TGTGCCAGCAGTGAGTCCGAGGTTAGCTCCTACGAGCAGTACTTC.

This rearrangement joins TRBV6-2 or TRBV6-3 to TRBJ1-1; TRBD1 is a possible D gene (6 bases). The CDR3 is 14 amino acids. The ends were cut back, 4 bases at V and 5 bases at J, with 14 bases in the middle. Germline V CDR1 and CDR2: MNHEY, SVGEGT. The CDR3 coding sequence is TGTGCCAGCAGTTCCGCAGGGGATGGTACTGAAGCTTTCTTT. Translated: CASSSAGDGTEAFF.

The chain has TRBV2 and TRBJ2-1; D perhaps matches TRBD1 (5 bases). CDR3 length: 14 amino acids. V was pared by 7 bases and J by 0 bases, with 10 bases between. From germline, CDR1 is SNHLY and CDR2 FYNNEI. In nucleotides, the CDR3 is TGTGCCAGCACAAGGGGTAGCTCCTACAATGAGCAGTTCTTC. It translates to CASTRGSSYNEQFF.

The chain has TRBV15 and TRBJ1-5, with D hard to call. This CDR3 has 11 residues. Germline CDR1 reads LNHNV; CDR2 reads YYDKDF (reference sequence). Trimming removed 7 bases from V and 6 bases from J, with 7 bases in between. The CDR3, as DNA: TGTGCCACCAAACGGAGTCAGCCCCAGCATTTT. This codes for CATKRSQPQHF.

The rearrangement uses TRBV9 and TRBJ1-3; TRBD1 is a possible D gene (5 bases). Per the germline V gene, CDR1 is SGDLS and CDR2 is YYNGEE. This CDR3 is built from 15 residues. V was pared by 0 bases and J by 6 bases, with 13 bases between. The chain's CDR3 is CASSVGTGPQNTIYF. The DNA for the CDR3 is TGTGCCAGCAGCGTAGGCACAGGACCGCAAAACACCATATATTTT.

This clone was picked up one time. The V call is TRBV7-9, the J call TRBJ2-1; TRBD2 might be the D (5 bases). The V and J ends lost 4 bases and 0 bases respectively, with 13 bases between them. The CDR3 runs 16 residues. Germline loops: CDR1 SEHNR, CDR2 FQNEAQ (reference sequence). The CDR3 region is CASSSRRADSYNEQFF. The CDR3 DNA reads as TGTGCCAGCAGCTCCCGGCGGGCAGACTCCTACAATGAGCAGTTCTTC.

V usage is TRBV23-1 and J usage is TRBJ1-5; 11 positions agree with TRBD1. TRBV23-1 is labeled an ORF, and its function is uncertain. The CDR3 extends over 21 amino acids. V gave up 4 bases and J gave up 9 bases; unmatched junction bases: 26. CDR3 coding DNA: TGCGCCAGCAGTCTCACAGACTTTAAGGACAGGGGGCAGCGGGTAGGAAGGCCCCAGCATTTT. It translates to CASSLTDFKDRGQRVGRPQHF.

The rearrangement joins TRBV13 to TRBJ2-3; 14 bases are a match to TRBD2. The germline CDR1 and CDR2 sequences are PRHDT and FYEKMQ (reference sequence). This CDR3 comprises 16 residues. V was clipped by 5 bases and J by 3 bases; unmatched bases: 4. The CDR3 coding sequence is TGTGCCAGCAGCAAGGGACTAGCGGGAGTAACAGATACGCAGTATTTT. This sequence encodes CASSKGLAGVTDTQYF.

The chain uses TRBV5-1 and TRBJ2-3; the D gene is possibly TRBD2 (6 bases). The CDR3 loop spans 15 amino acids. Germline loops: CDR1 SGHRS, CDR2 YFSETQ. Trimming cost V 3 bases and J 3 bases, with 14 bases left between them. The CDR3 loop reads CASSYDFGGTDTQYF. CDR3 in DNA: TGCGCCAGCAGCTACGACTTCGGGGGAACAGATACGCAGTATTTT.

This chain links TRBV12-3 or TRBV12-4 with TRBJ2-1; D is uncertain. The V end was cut by 7 bases, the J end by 8 bases, with 15 bases between. This CDR3 is built from 13 residues. CDR3 residues: CASTPSFLDEQFF. CDR3 in DNA: TGTGCCAGCACACCCTCGTTTCTAGATGAGCAGTTCTTC.

The chain uses TRBV5-4 and TRBJ2-3, with 10 nucleotides matching TRBD2. CDR3 length: 16 amino acids. Germline V gene sequence: CDR1 SGHNT, CDR2 YYREEE (reference sequence). Trimming cost V 1 base and J 3 bases; bases outside gene matches: 5. Written as DNA, the CDR3 is TGTGCCAGCAGCTTGAGGCTAGCGGGGGCAACAGATACGCAGTATTTT. It encodes CASSLRLAGATDTQYF.

This sequence joins TRBV4-1 and TRBJ2-2, with D possibly being TRBD2 (6 bases). The CDR3 is 17 amino acids. Trimming left V 3 bases short and J 5 bases short, with 19 bases between. Germline CDR1 is MGHRA and CDR2 is YSYEKL. The DNA of the CDR3 is TGCGCCAGCAGCCAGGGATTGACTAGATCCTCTACCGGGGAGCTGTTTTTT. This encodes CASSQGLTRSSTGELFF.

J is TRBJ1-5 and V is TRBV19, with TRBD1 as a possible D gene (5 bases). Trimming left V 8 bases short and J 3 bases short, with 17 bases between. The germline V gene has CDR1 LNHDA and CDR2 SQIVND (reference sequence). CDR3 length: 15 amino acids. The CDR3 bases are TGTGCCAGTCAAGTATCCGGGGGAAACAATCAGCCCCAGCATTTT. It codes for CASQVSGGNNQPQHF. Using reference TRBV19 and TRBJ1-5 for the parts outside the CDR3, the full variable domain is DGGITQSPKYLFRKEGQNVTLSCEQNLNHDAMYWYRQDPGQGLRLIYYSQIVNDFQKGDIAEGYSVSREKKESFPLTVTSAQKNPTAFYLCASQVSGGNNQPQHFGDGTRLSIL.